This T cell receptor beta chain was recorded in a study of CD4 and CD8 cells across lung adenocarcinoma regions. The patients had localized lung adenocarcinoma, a non-small cell subtype. To note about this clonotype: One end of the junction does not line up with germline, which may come from a read error.

In TCRdb, the PCR reads were re-called with MiXCR into one record per CDR3 protein. The sample contains about 16,000 distinct CDR3 sequences, 55% of which appear only once. There are 14 residues in the CDR3. Germline-derived CDR1 and CDR2 are MNHGY and SAAAGT. The sample was CD8+ T cells from the center of a lung tumor. This TCR was recovered from a female donor with lung adenocarcinoma. The CD4 and CD8 labels of this study may be unreliable. The rearrangement joins TRBV6-8 to TRBJ2-4, with 8 nucleotides matching TRBD1. For the CDR3, the DNA is TGCCGCGGCAGGGGGCGGTTAGCCACAAATACTCAGTACTTC. The encoded protein is CRGRGRLATNTQYF.